These T cell receptor beta chains were read from a single sample in a study of Graves' ophthalmopathy and Graves' hyperthyroidism. In TCRdb, the multiplex PCR reads were re-called with MiXCR into one record per CDR3 protein. The sample records approximately 150,000 distinct CDR3 sequences, 39% being singletons. What was sequenced was peripheral blood. Receptor source: a man aged 30 to 45 with Graves' ophthalmopathy. The CDR3 runs from the conserved cysteine through the conserved F or W. Each record gives: clone size, J gene, D gene, V gene, CDR3 protein, CDR3 DNA. A D gene is named only where the DNA matches it firmly. The size of a clone is reported for some rows only, either as once, few or many, or as a class for expanded clones.

abundance: -
j_gene: TRBJ2-5
d_gene: -
v_gene: TRBV2
CDR3aa: CASSVLSGLETQYF
CDR3nt: TGTGCCAGCAGTGTTCTCAGCGGCCTAGAGACCCAGTACTTC

abundance: many
j_gene: TRBJ1-3
d_gene: -
v_gene: TRBV24-1
CDR3aa: CATSENSQYGNTIYF
CDR3nt: TGTGCCACCAGTGAAAACAGTCAATACGGAAACACCATATATTTT

abundance: few
j_gene: TRBJ1-5
d_gene: -
v_gene: TRBV11-2
CDR3aa: CASSLLFREEGQPQHF
CDR3nt: TGTGCCAGCAGCTTACTGTTCAGGGAAGAAGGACAGCCCCAGCATTTT

abundance: -
j_gene: TRBJ1-2
d_gene: TRBD1
v_gene: TRBV6-1
CDR3aa: CASGQGADYGYTF
CDR3nt: TGTGCCAGCGGACAGGGGGCTGACTATGGCTACACCTTC

abundance: many
j_gene: TRBJ2-7
d_gene: -
v_gene: TRBV12-5
CDR3aa: CASGPPRGSSYEQYF
CDR3nt: TGTGCTAGTGGGCCCCCCAGGGGCTCCTCCTACGAGCAGTACTTC

abundance: many
j_gene: TRBJ1-5
d_gene: -
v_gene: TRBV6-5
CDR3aa: CASSYSGVGNQPQHF
CDR3nt: TGTGCCAGCAGTTACTCAGGGGTGGGCAATCAGCCCCAGCATTTT

abundance: many
j_gene: TRBJ1-2
d_gene: -
v_gene: TRBV29-1
CDR3aa: CSARNINYGYTF
CDR3nt: TGCAGCGCCCGAAATATTAACTATGGCTACACCTTC

abundance: -
j_gene: TRBJ1-1
d_gene: -
v_gene: TRBV6-1
CDR3aa: CASRVRTGNTEAFF
CDR3nt: TGTGCCAGCAGAGTTAGGACGGGAAACACTGAAGCTTTCTTT

abundance: -
j_gene: TRBJ2-5
d_gene: TRBD1
v_gene: TRBV6-1
CDR3aa: CASTERDRETQYF
CDR3nt: TGTGCCAGCACCGAAAGGGACAGGGAGACCCAGTACTTC

abundance: -
j_gene: TRBJ2-7
d_gene: TRBD2
v_gene: TRBV6-2/TRBV6-3
CDR3aa: CASSGGGNSYEQYF
CDR3nt: TGTGCCAGCAGTGGGGGGGGTAACTCCTACGAGCAGTACTTC

abundance: few
j_gene: TRBJ2-5
d_gene: TRBD2
v_gene: TRBV2
CDR3aa: CASGLAGETQYF
CDR3nt: TGTGCCAGTGGACTAGCGGGAGAGACCCAGTACTTC

abundance: few
j_gene: TRBJ1-2
d_gene: -
v_gene: TRBV28
CDR3aa: CAERGQGDRYTF
CDR3nt: TGTGCCGAGCGTGGGCAGGGTGATCGCTACACCTTC

abundance: many
j_gene: TRBJ2-6
d_gene: -
v_gene: TRBV7-8
CDR3aa: CASSLGSGANVLTF
CDR3nt: TGTGCCAGCAGCTTAGGGTCTGGGGCCAACGTCCTGACTTTC

abundance: many
j_gene: TRBJ1-2
d_gene: -
v_gene: TRBV12-3/TRBV12-4
CDR3aa: CASSFGFRSHIGYTF
CDR3nt: TGTGCCAGCAGTTTTGGATTTAGAAGCCACATAGGCTACACCTTC

abundance: many
j_gene: TRBJ2-7
d_gene: TRBD1
v_gene: TRBV3-1
CDR3aa: CASSQAGTGEWYEQYF
CDR3nt: TGTGCCAGCAGCCAAGCCGGGACAGGGGAATGGTACGAGCAGTACTTC

abundance: many
j_gene: TRBJ2-2
d_gene: TRBD2
v_gene: TRBV27
CDR3aa: CASSFFGTRGTGELFF
CDR3nt: TGTGCCAGCAGTTTCTTCGGGACTAGAGGCACCGGGGAGCTGTTTTTT

abundance: -
j_gene: TRBJ1-3
d_gene: TRBD1
v_gene: TRBV6-4
CDR3aa: CASSLQGARGNTIYF
CDR3nt: TGTGCCAGCAGTTTACAGGGGGCGCGCGGAAACACCATATATTTT

abundance: -
j_gene: TRBJ2-7
d_gene: TRBD1
v_gene: TRBV6-5
CDR3aa: CASSYRDRQGNEQYF
CDR3nt: TGTGCCAGCAGTTACCGGGATCGACAGGGAAACGAGCAGTACTTC

abundance: many
j_gene: TRBJ2-6
d_gene: -
v_gene: TRBV6-5
CDR3aa: CASKAVSGANVLTF
CDR3nt: TGTGCCAGCAAAGCAGTCTCTGGGGCCAACGTCCTGACTTTC

abundance: few
j_gene: TRBJ1-2
d_gene: -
v_gene: TRBV9
CDR3aa: CASSETLGPTYGYTF
CDR3nt: TGTGCCAGCAGCGAAACGTTGGGACCGACCTATGGCTACACCTTC